Listed below are T cell receptor beta chains from one sample, sequenced in a study of blood T cell repertoires in COVID-19. TCRdb's copy holds only in-frame clones and misses some; the assay was immunoSEQ multiplex PCR. Here the sample spans about 120,000 clones, under 80% being singletons. Specimen: peripheral blood. The source of these receptors is a man aged 65 to 79 with acute or convalescent COVID-19. CDR3s leave out the opening cysteine and the closing phenylalanine or tryptophan. A D gene is named only where the DNA matches it firmly. Clone size, where shown, is once, few, many, or a class for clones that have expanded.

>-|TRBV11-3|-
ASSPRVFGELF
>-|TRBV27|-
ASSLGGRWGNEKLF
>-|TRBV6-5|-
ASSLGQMGGYT
>-|TRBV5-1|-
ASSLAVGELGGYT
>-|TRBV6-5|TRBD1
ASIRSAQGGYGYT
>-|TRBV19|-
ASRKQQANEKLF
>-|TRBV5-1|-
ASSLGGGAGEKLF
>-|TRBV18|TRBD1
ASSPQGQSNTEAF
>-|TRBV5-1|-
ASSPGLPNTEAF
>-|TRBV6-2/TRBV6-3|TRBD1
ASSPGQGGYQPQH
>-|TRBV10-3|-
AISVGREDGYT
>-|TRBV7-3|TRBD2
ASSLTSGGYSSTDTQY
>-|TRBV6-5|TRBD1
ASSGTGPYNEQF
>-|TRBV5-4|-
ASSYGGPRGETQY
>-|TRBV7-2|-
ASSFGTGGGSPLH
>once|TRBV6-2/TRBV6-3|-
ASSMTVMNTEAF
>-|TRBV11-3|TRBD1
ASSQQGTNTEAF
>-|TRBV5-1|-
ASSFQGTDGYT
>-|TRBV7-3|-
ASSSLGANTEAF
>-|TRBV12-3/TRBV12-4|TRBD1
ASSYDRAGGYT
>-|TRBV6-5|-
ASRFQGRETQY
>-|TRBV7-3|TRBD2
ASSARGTSSGYNEQF
>-|TRBV29-1|-
SVVRGGGDTGELF
>-|TRBV29-1|-
SVVYGSGSYEQY
>-|TRBV10-3|TRBD2
AINGLGVSNEQF
>-|TRBV21-1|-
ASSISVEGARVNEKLF
>-|TRBV7-9|-
ASSRGSSYEQY
>-|TRBV27|-
ASSREAGVNTQY
>-|TRBV29-1|-
SVVGRQNTEAF
>-|TRBV5-6|-
ASSLARFEAF
>-|TRBV27|-
ASRGRSVDEQF
>-|TRBV19|-
ASRPWTDSSGANVLT
>-|TRBV11-2|TRBD1
ASSSPRQGTTYGYT
>-|TRBV30|-
AWSVPSTRSRGGYT
>once|TRBV11-2|-
ASSFPSIQETQY
>-|TRBV19|-
ASSIEGSRDGYT